The entry below gives a single T cell receptor (beta chain) sequence along with its context. This specimen comes from a study of blood T cell repertoires in COVID-19. This table comes from immunoSEQ multiplex PCR, and its TCRdb copy is limited to in-frame clones, with some not included. Of about 42,000 clones in the sample, 65% to 80% are singletons; the top ten hold roughly a quarter. The sequence was collected from a man of 80 years or more with acute or convalescent COVID-19. The specimen sequenced was peripheral blood.

The CDR3 DNA sequence: TGTGCCAGCAGCTTATTTGGCGGGAGGGCCGGGGATACGCAGTATTTT. Protein: CASSLFGGRAGDTQYF. J is TRBJ2-3 and V is TRBV7-3; 9 nucleotides agree with TRBD2. CDR3 size: 16 residues. Germline values: CDR1 SGHTA, CDR2 FQGTGA. Unmatched junction bases numbered 9, after V lost 2 bases and J lost 6 bases. The full variable domain, its missing parts supplied by reference TRBV7-3 and TRBJ2-3, is GAGVSQTPSNKVTEKGKYVELRCDPISGHTALYWYRQSLGQGPEFLIYFQGTGAADDSGLPNDRFFAVRPEGSVSTLKIQRTERGDSAVYLCASSLFGGRAGDTQYFGPGTRLTVL.